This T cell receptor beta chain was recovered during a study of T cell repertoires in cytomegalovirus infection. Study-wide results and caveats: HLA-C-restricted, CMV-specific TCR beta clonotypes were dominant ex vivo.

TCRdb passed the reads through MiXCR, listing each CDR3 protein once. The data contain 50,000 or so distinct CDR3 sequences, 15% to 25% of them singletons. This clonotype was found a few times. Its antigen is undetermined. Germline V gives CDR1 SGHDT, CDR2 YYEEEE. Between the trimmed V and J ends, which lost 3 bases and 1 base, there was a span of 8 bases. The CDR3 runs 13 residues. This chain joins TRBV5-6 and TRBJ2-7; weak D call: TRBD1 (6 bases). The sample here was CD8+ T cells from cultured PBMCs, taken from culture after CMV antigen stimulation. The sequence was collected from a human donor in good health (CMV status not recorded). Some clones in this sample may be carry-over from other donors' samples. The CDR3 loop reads CASSSGTSYEQYF. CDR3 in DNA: TGTGCCAGCAGCTCCGGGACATCCTACGAGCAGTACTTC.